This T cell receptor beta chain derives from a study of metastatic and nonmetastatic thyroid tumors. V dropped 0 bases and J dropped 5 bases, with 6 bases sitting between them. CDR3 length: 13 amino acids. Germline V gene data show CDR1 as SGHRS and CDR2 as YFSETQ. This clone was counted at least ten times. MiXCR was used by TCRdb to re-call the PCR reads. The data contain about 92,000 clones, 15% of them singletons. No patient had received any treatment before thyroid surgery. Sequences were obtained from blood. The chain employs TRBV5-1 and TRBJ2-4; D is ambiguous. The TCR comes from a female donor with papillary thyroid cancer or a benign thyroid nodule (not recorded which). Some clones in this sample may be carry-over from other donors' samples. The CDR3, as DNA: TGCGCCAGCAGCTTGGCCCAGGAAAACATTCAGTACTTC. Amino acids: CASSLAQENIQYF.